What follows are 29 T cell receptor beta chains derived from one specimen sequenced in a study of control samples from healthy donors and cancer patients. Profiled with immunoSEQ multiplex PCR; TCRdb holds only in-frame clones, not every one. In the table there are some 6,700 clones, 65% to 80% of which are singletons. Sequencing was done on a sample of formalin-fixed, paraffin-embedded tissue. The receptors originated from a male donor with melanoma.

The CDR3 DNA reads TGTGCCAGCAGCAATTGGGGGGGGGCGGAAGAGACCCAGTACTTC. It codes for CASSNWGGAEETQYF. The chain employs TRBV11-2 and TRBJ2-5, with D perhaps matching TRBD2 (7 bases). The germline gives CDR1 SGHAT, CDR2 FQNNGV. The CDR3 contains 15 residues. V gave up 5 bases and J gave up 3 bases, with 16 bases separating them.

On this clone itself: One end of the junction varies from germline; a read error may be responsible. This sequence joins TRBV2 and TRBJ1-5; D may be TRBD1 (6 bases). Germline V lookup: CDR1 SNHLY, CDR2 FYNNEI. This CDR3 spans 15 amino acids. The chain's CDR3 is CASSKARGAGQPQHF. The CDR3 DNA is TGTGCCAGCAGTAAAGCTAGGGGGGCGGGTCAGCCCCAGCATTTT.

The chain recombines TRBV6-5 with TRBJ1-2, with TRBD1 identical over 7 bases. Germline V gene data show CDR1 as MNHEY and CDR2 as SVGAGI. This CDR3 is 14 amino acids long. Trimming removed 6 bases from V and 3 bases from J; junction bases left unmatched: 7. This CDR3 is CASSLYRGDYGYTF. CDR3 DNA: TGTGCCAGCAGCCTGTACAGGGGCGACTATGGCTACACCTTC.

This clone was counted only a few times. V gene TRBV19 combines with J gene TRBJ1-1; 8 positions agree with TRBD1. The V gene's germline CDR1 is LNHDA and CDR2 SQIVND (reference sequence). The V segment lost 5 bases and the J segment 5 bases; nucleotides outside the gene matches: 7. This CDR3 spans 14 amino acids. CDR3 in amino acids: CASSARTGRTEAFF. DNA for the CDR3: TGTGCCAGTAGTGCACGGACAGGGCGTACTGAAGCTTTCTTT.

The J gene is TRBJ2-7, the V gene TRBV6-1; D may be TRBD2 (5 bases). The CDR3 loop spans 15 amino acids. V lost 0 bases to trimming and J lost 2 bases, with 11 bases between them. Germline CDR1 reads MNHNS; CDR2 reads SASEGT. The CDR3 here is CASSEARGSPYEQYF. CDR3 in DNA: TGTGCCAGCAGTGAAGCCCGGGGTAGCCCCTACGAGCAGTACTTC.

The rearrangement links TRBV12-5 to TRBJ2-2, with D possibly called TRBD1 or TRBD2 (5 bases each). CDR1 LGHNT and CDR2 FRNRAP come from the germline V gene. The CDR3 sequence is 14 residues long. The V end lost 5 bases, the J end lost 3 bases, and 10 bases lay between the germline ends. The CDR3 DNA is TGTGCTAGTGGTCGGGACGGAGACACCGGGGAGCTGTTTTTT. Translation gives CASGRDGDTGELFF.

The rearrangement links TRBV7-2 to TRBJ2-6, with 7 bases aligning to TRBD1. In germline, CDR1 is SGHTA, CDR2 FQGNSA. This CDR3 is 16 amino acids long. The J segment lost 4 bases and the V segment lost 5 bases, leaving 8 bases of the junction unmatched. DNA for the CDR3: TGTGCCAGCAGCCTTATCACAGGGGCGGGGGCCAACGTCCTGACTTTC. Translated, it gives CASSLITGAGANVLTF. The whole variable domain, remainder taken from reference TRBV7-2 and TRBJ2-6, is GAGVSQSPSNKVTEKGKDVELRCDPISGHTALYWYRQSLGQGLEFLIYFQGNSAPDKSGLPSDRFSAERTGGSVSTLTIQRTQQEDSAVYLCASSLITGAGANVLTFGAGSRLTVL.

The V and J genes are TRBV2 and TRBJ2-1, with 7 bases identical to TRBD1. Germline CDR1 is SNHLY and CDR2 is FYNNEI. The CDR3 is 13 amino acids. J gave up 9 bases and V 7 bases, and 9 bases lay outside the gene matches. CDR3 nucleotides: TGTGCCAGCAACCAAAAACAGGGGCTTGAGCAGTTCTTC. Its protein product is CASNQKQGLEQFF.

In this sample, this clone turned up a few times. The rearrangement uses TRBV10-3 and TRBJ2-1; perhaps TRBD2 as D (7 bases). Germline V CDR1 and CDR2: ENHRY, SYGVKD. This CDR3 contains 16 residues. V was clipped by 3 bases and J by 0 bases, with 12 bases between them. Here the CDR3 DNA reads TGTGCCATCAGTGACCCGGGGGGCGCCTCCTACAATGAGCAGTTCTTC. This codes for CAISDPGGASYNEQFF.

This clone is labeled as hyperexpanded. This chain joins TRBV5-4 and TRBJ2-7; 7 nucleotides align to TRBD2. After removal of 0 bases from V and 3 bases from J, the junction contained 6 bases not matched to a gene. CDR1 is SGHNT, CDR2 YYREEE, per germline (reference sequence). The CDR3 is made up of 15 amino acids. CDR3 sequence: CASSLAGRGNYEQYF. The CDR3 DNA reads as TGTGCCAGCAGCTTGGCCGGGCGGGGGAACTACGAGCAGTACTTC.

The rearrangement links TRBV29-1 to TRBJ2-1, with TRBD2 matching over 10 bases. V was pared by 3 bases and J by 3 bases, with 2 bases of the junction left unmatched. The CDR3 runs to 14 residues. Germline CDR1 reads SQVTM; CDR2 reads ANQGSEA. The CDR3 protein is CSVDTSGVYNEQFF. The CDR3 DNA is TGCAGCGTTGATACTAGCGGGGTCTACAATGAGCAGTTCTTC.

This chain uses TRBV4-1 with TRBJ1-2; weak D call: TRBD1 (6 bases). This CDR3 is built from 16 residues. Germline V gene lookup returns CDR1 MGHRA and CDR2 YSYEKL. V was shortened by 4 bases and J by 2 bases, with 17 bases between the two germline ends. Here the CDR3 DNA reads TGCGCCAGCAGCCTGTCCCCCTCCACAGGGAACTATGGCTACACCTTC. This sequence encodes CASSLSPSTGNYGYTF.

The J gene is TRBJ1-2, the V gene TRBV6-2 or TRBV6-3; D uncertain. CDR1 is MNHEY, CDR2 SVGEGT, per germline. Trimming left V 0 bases short and J 4 bases short, with 9 bases between. The CDR3 extends over 14 amino acids. The CDR3 loop is CASSYSATSYGYTF. The CDR3, as DNA: TGTGCCAGCAGTTACTCGGCCACCTCCTATGGCTACACCTTC.

The V and J genes are TRBV7-2 and TRBJ1-1; TRBD1 agrees at 10 bases. This CDR3 is 15 amino acids long. V shed 5 bases, J shed 6 bases, and the junction held 9 bases outside the gene matches. Germline-derived CDR1 and CDR2 are SGHTA and FQGNSA. In DNA, the CDR3 is TGTGCCAGCAGCATAAAACGACAGGGGGCGCCTGAAGCTTTCTTT. Protein: CASSIKRQGAPEAFF.

The chain employs TRBV5-1 and TRBJ1-2, with 7 bases identical to TRBD1. CDR3 size: 13 residues. The germline CDR1 and CDR2 sequences are SGHRS and YFSETQ. The J segment lost 2 bases and the V segment lost 5 bases, leaving 3 bases of the junction unmatched. CDR3 nucleotide sequence: TGCGCCAGCAGTCGGGACAGAAACTATGGCTACACCTTC. Its protein product is CASSRDRNYGYTF.

This clone is a singleton in its sample. The chain links TRBV7-9 to TRBJ1-1; no clear D. This CDR3 contains 15 residues. The germline V gene encodes CDR1 SEHNR and CDR2 FQNEAQ (reference sequence). V lost 1 base, J lost 7 bases, and 16 bases lay in between. This chain's CDR3 is CASSLVEHPPGEAFF. Here the CDR3 DNA reads TGTGCCAGCAGCTTAGTTGAGCACCCCCCTGGTGAAGCTTTCTTT.

The chain recombines TRBV7-8 with TRBJ2-1; 10 bases map to TRBD2. The V and J ends lost 2 bases and 9 bases, in that order; junction bases with no gene match: 7. Per germline, CDR1 SGHVS and CDR2 FQNEAQ. The CDR3 has 15 amino acids. The CDR3 DNA sequence: TGTGCCAGCAGCTTAATGAGCGGGGGGGCTGGTGAGCAGTTCTTC. As protein: CASSLMSGGAGEQFF.

As concerns this clone: At one of its ends the junction is not consistent with the germline gene, which may arise from a read error. The chain employs TRBV7-9 and TRBJ2-7, with D perhaps TRBD1 or TRBD2 (5 bases each). The CDR3 has 16 residues. Per germline, CDR1 SEHNR and CDR2 FQNEAQ (reference sequence). The CDR3 is CASSFSATSPSRDLCF. In DNA form, the CDR3 reads TGTGCCAGCAGCTTTTCTGCCACCAGCCCAAGCAGGGACCTATGCTTC. Supplemented by reference TRBV7-9 and TRBJ2-7, the full variable domain reads DTGVSQNPRHKITKRGQNVTFRCDPISEHNRLYWYRQTLGQGPEFLTYFQNEAQLEKSRLLSDRFSAERPKGSFSTLEIQRTEQGDSAMYLCASSFSATSPSRDLCFGPGTRLTVT.

The V and J genes are TRBV27 and TRBJ1-1, with a possible D match to TRBD1 (5 bases). Germline lookup yields CDR1 MNHEY and CDR2 SMNVEV (reference sequence). Between the trimmed V and J ends, which lost 3 bases and 5 bases, there was a span of 16 bases. The CDR3 spans 15 residues. The CDR3 loop reads CASSFLGLGGTEAFF. The CDR3 DNA reads TGTGCCAGCAGTTTTCTCGGGCTTGGGGGGACTGAAGCTTTCTTT.

V gene TRBV5-5 combines with J gene TRBJ1-6; D is ambiguous. The CDR3 is made up of 12 amino acids. Germline V gives CDR1 SGHKS, CDR2 YYEKEE (reference sequence). Trimming pared 4 bases from V and 7 bases from J, leaving 6 bases between. The CDR3 coding sequence is TGTGCCAGCAGCGACATAAATTCACCCCTCCACTTT. The encoded protein is CASSDINSPLHF.

The CDR3 here is CAWSGTGQGTVHTF. CDR3 coding DNA: TGTGCCTGGAGTGGGACGGGACAGGGGACTGTCCACACCTTC. The genes are TRBV30 and TRBJ1-2; TRBD1 aligns across 10 bases. The CDR3 is 14 residues long. Trimming took 1 base from V and 12 from J; bases not matched to a gene: 11. CDR1 is GTSNPN and CDR2 is SVGIG in the germline V gene (reference sequence).

In this sample, this clone turned up a few times. The rearrangement uses TRBV7-3 and TRBJ2-3, with TRBD1 matching over 10 bases. Germline CDR1 and CDR2: SGHTA and FQGTGA. CDR3 size: 15 residues. The junction had 3 bases not matched to a gene; V was cut back by 4 bases and J by 2 bases. CDR3 sequence: CASSSTGGVTDTQYF. CDR3 coding DNA: TGTGCCAGCAGCTCGACAGGGGGCGTCACAGATACGCAGTATTTT.

The chain links TRBV12-3 or TRBV12-4 to TRBJ2-3; D unclear. CDR3 length: 13 residues. With 1 base removed from V and 5 bases from J, the gap between germline ends came to 7 bases. This CDR3 reads CASSLDRGDTQYF. In DNA form, the CDR3 reads TGTGCCAGCAGTTTAGACCGTGGAGATACGCAGTATTTT.

This clone was picked up a small number of times. The chain is built from TRBV6-5 and TRBJ2-3; 8 bases fit TRBD1. V lost 6 bases to trimming and J lost 5 bases; unmatched junction nucleotides: 4. The CDR3 has 13 amino acids. CDR1 MNHEY and CDR2 SVGAGI come from the germline V gene. In DNA form, the CDR3 reads TGTGCCAGCAGGGACAGGGTGATAGATACGCAGTATTTT. It is translated as CASRDRVIDTQYF.

This clone was counted only a few times. This rearrangement joins TRBV3-1 (or the pseudogene TRBV3-2) to TRBJ2-3; possible D gene TRBD2, 6 bases. Trimming left V 7 bases short and J 3 bases short, with 14 bases between. The CDR3 is made up of 14 amino acids. Per the germline V gene, CDR1 is LGHDT and CDR2 is YNNKEL (reference sequence). As DNA, the CDR3 is TGTGCCAGCAACCAGGGACTGGGGACAGATACGCAGTATTTT. It yields the protein CASNQGLGTDTQYF.

This chain connects TRBV28 to TRBJ1-4, with 9 bases lining up with TRBD1. The germline V gene encodes CDR1 MDHEN and CDR2 SYDVKM. This CDR3 spans 16 amino acids. The V segment lost 2 bases and the J segment 8 bases; nucleotides outside the gene matches: 9. This CDR3 is CASSLGTGRDGEKLFF. The DNA of the CDR3 is TGTGCCAGCAGTTTAGGGACAGGGAGAGACGGAGAAAAACTGTTTTTT.

The V call is TRBV12-3 or TRBV12-4, the J call TRBJ2-1; D is ambiguous. Trimming removed 6 bases from V and 5 bases from J, with 2 bases in between. There are 10 residues in the CDR3. The CDR3 nucleotides are TGTGCCAGCAGCAACAATGAGCAGTTCTTC. Translating it yields CASSNNEQFF.

The rearrangement links TRBV7-9 to TRBJ1-5; possibly TRBD1 for D (6 bases). Germline CDR1 and CDR2: SEHNR and FQNEAQ (reference sequence). Trimming took 5 bases from V and 3 from J, leaving 11 bases between them. The CDR3 is 14 amino acids. This CDR3 reads CASSHGQNNQPQHF. CDR3 nucleotide sequence: TGTGCCAGCAGCCACGGACAGAACAATCAGCCCCAGCATTTT. Based on the CDR3 plus reference TRBV7-9 and TRBJ1-5, the full variable domain is DTGVSQNPRHKITKRGQNVTFRCDPISEHNRLYWYRQTLGQGPEFLTYFQNEAQLEKSRLLSDRFSAERPKGSFSTLEIQRTEQGDSAMYLCASSHGQNNQPQHFGDGTRLSIL.

V usage is TRBV19 and J usage is TRBJ2-3; D is perhaps TRBD1 or TRBD2 (5 bases each). Germline assignment: CDR1 LNHDA and CDR2 SQIVND (reference sequence). The CDR3 has 15 amino acids. With 4 bases removed from V and 5 bases from J, the gap between germline ends came to 16 bases. The DNA for the CDR3 is TGTGCCAGTAGTACATCCGGGACGAGAGGAGATACGCAGTATTTT. It encodes CASSTSGTRGDTQYF.